The rows below give T cell receptor beta chains drawn from one sample of a study of cytomegalovirus exposure and HLA in healthy donors. Method: immunoSEQ multiplex PCR; TCRdb's copy keeps in-frame clones and lacks some. The sample lists some 200,000 clones; about four fifths were seen once. The sample was PBMCs. Receptor source: a girl aged 5-17 years in good health and CMV-seropositive. Each CDR3 is given with its conserved first and last residue. D genes are given only for firm matches. Some rows have no size entry. The others give once, few or many, or a class for an expanded clone.

>once|TRBD1|TRBJ1-6|TRBV4-1
TGCGCCAGCAGCCAAGGGACAGGGAATTCACCCCTCCACTTT
CASSQGTGNSPLHF
>.|TRBD2|TRBJ2-1|TRBV6-4
TGTGCCAGCAGGGCCTCGGGGGGGAACCCCTACAATGAGCAGTTCTTC
CASRASGGNPYNEQFF
>few|TRBD1|TRBJ1-4|TRBV11-2
TGTGCCAGCAGCTGGGGGACAGGGACGGCTGCAACTAATGAAAAACTGTTTTTT
CASSWGTGTAATNEKLFF
>.|TRBD2|TRBJ2-1|TRBV9
TGTGCCAGCAGCGCCAGATTCTCTAGCGGGGGGGGGTCCTACAATGAGCAGTTCTTC
CASSARFSSGGGSYNEQFF
>once|TRBD2|TRBJ2-5|TRBV11-2
TGTGCCAGCAGCTTCTCCCCCCCGGGGGGGCAAGAGACCCAGTACTTC
CASSFSPPGGQETQYF
>few|TRBD1|TRBJ2-3|TRBV5-5
TGTGCCAGCAGCTTGGGACAGGGCAGCACAGATACGCAGTATTTT
CASSLGQGSTDTQYF
>few|TRBD2|TRBJ2-7|TRBV5-4
TGTGCCAGCAGCTGGCTCCCAACTAGCGGGGGGAGGAGCGAGCAGTACTTC
CASSWLPTSGGRSEQYF
>.|.|TRBJ1-3|TRBV6-5
TGTGCCAGCAGGGCCTCTGGAAACACCATATATTTT
CASRASGNTIYF
>once|.|TRBJ2-7|TRBV25-1
TGTGCCAGCAGTACACAGGTCCTTTCCTACGAGCAGTACTTC
CASSTQVLSYEQYF
>few|TRBD1|TRBJ1-4|TRBV7-9
TGTGCCAGCAGCCCCCTCACCTCCGGGACAGGGGCCAATGAAAAACTGTTTTTT
CASSPLTSGTGANEKLFF
>.|TRBD1|TRBJ1-2|TRBV6-5
TGTGCCAGCAGTTCCCAGGGACAGGGGGCTTCCGGCTACACCTTC
CASSSQGQGASGYTF
>few|.|TRBJ2-6|TRBV18
TGTGCCAGCTCTCCCCGGGCGGGGGACACCTCTGGGGCCAACGTCCTGACTTTC
CASSPRAGDTSGANVLTF
>.|.|TRBJ2-7|TRBV6-1
TGTGCCAGCAGTGAAGCGGTGTGGGGGGAGGCCTACGAGCAGTACTTC
CASSEAVWGEAYEQYF
>few|.|TRBJ2-3|TRBV9
TGTGCCAGCAGCTCCTACACAGATACGCAGTATTTT
CASSSYTDTQYF
>few|.|TRBJ1-1|TRBV12-5
TGTGCTAGTGGTTGGGAGGGTGGGGAAAAAGCTTTCTTT
CASGWEGGEKAFF
>.|.|TRBJ2-7|TRBV7-6
TGTGCCAGCAGCTTAGCTGGGAGTTACGAGCAGTACTTC
CASSLAGSYEQYF
>.|TRBD2|TRBJ2-5|TRBV7-2
TGTGCCAGCAGCTCCCACCCCGGGACTAGCGGGACAGGGACCCAGTACTTC
CASSSHPGTSGTGTQYF
>.|TRBD1|TRBJ1-5|TRBV4-1
TGCGCCAGCAGCCAAGGAACTCCGGGACAGGGAAATCAGCCCCAGCATTTT
CASSQGTPGQGNQPQHF
>.|.|TRBJ1-4|TRBV7-9
TGTGCCAGCAGCTTCGTAACCATCGGGGTACCTAATGAAAAACTGTTTTTT
CASSFVTIGVPNEKLFF
>.|.|TRBJ1-4|TRBV30
TGTGCCTGGAGTGTACGGGGGAAAACTAATGAAAAACTGTTTTTT
CAWSVRGKTNEKLFF
>.|.|TRBJ1-1|TRBV13
TGTGCCAGCAGCCGGGGGGGCACTGAAGCTTTCTTT
CASSRGGTEAFF
>.|.|TRBJ1-3|TRBV6-1
TGTGCCAGCGGTAACCCGGGGGGTGGAAACACCATATATTTT
CASGNPGGGNTIYF
>few|TRBD1|TRBJ2-6|TRBV5-1
TGCGCCAGCTCAGGGGGCTTATTCTCTGGGGCCAACGTCCTGACTTTC
CASSGGLFSGANVLTF
>once|TRBD1|TRBJ1-5|TRBV6-5
TGTGCCAGCAGCCCTGCCGGGACAGGCAATCAGCCCCAGCATTTT
CASSPAGTGNQPQHF
>few|TRBD1|TRBJ1-1|TRBV5-1
TGCGCCAGCAGCCAAGGGACAGGGGAGACCGCTTTCTTT
CASSQGTGETAFF
>.|.|TRBJ2-2|TRBV7-9
TGTGCCAGCAGCTTAGCCCAGGCCACCGGGGAGCTGTTTTTT
CASSLAQATGELFF
>.|.|TRBJ1-4|TRBV12-5
TGTGCTAGTGGTTTAGGGGGAATAAATGAAAAACTGTTTTTT
CASGLGGINEKLFF
>once|TRBD2|TRBJ2-3|TRBV5-4
TGTGCCAGCAGCTTGGGTCTAACTAGCGGGGGGGCATCAGATACGCAGTATTTT
CASSLGLTSGGASDTQYF
>few|.|TRBJ1-6|TRBV5-6
TGTGCCAGCAGCTTAGCCGGGAATTCACCCCTCCACTTT
CASSLAGNSPLHF
>.|.|TRBJ1-4|TRBV5-8
TGTGCCAGCAGCGTACGGGGTTCAACTAATGAAAAACTGTTTTTT
CASSVRGSTNEKLFF
>once|.|TRBJ2-3|TRBV4-2
TGTGCCAGCAGCCAAGAAGGGAGCGCCGGCTCGCAGTATTTT
CASSQEGSAGSQYF
>.|.|TRBJ2-7|TRBV29-1
TGCAGCGTTGAGGGGCAAACCTACGAGCAGTACTTC
CSVEGQTYEQYF
>.|.|TRBJ1-6|TRBV6-5
TGTGCCAGCAGTTACCGCCCCAAACAGGGCTACTCACCCCTCCACTTT
CASSYRPKQGYSPLHF
>once|.|TRBJ2-7|TRBV12-5
TGTGCTAGTGGTTTGGTACTGGAGGGGCCCTACGAGCAGTACTTC
CASGLVLEGPYEQYF
>once|TRBD1|TRBJ1-2|TRBV9
TGTGCCAGCAGCGCCCACAGGGGGCAGGGCTACACCTTC
CASSAHRGQGYTF
>.|.|TRBJ2-1|TRBV7-9
TGTGCCAGCAGCTTACCTCCCCTGGGGGCTGCTTACAATGAGCAGTTCTTC
CASSLPPLGAAYNEQFF
>.|.|TRBJ2-4|TRBV4-1
TGCGCCAGCAGCCGACCTGGACAGAAGAACATTCAGTACTTC
CASSRPGQKNIQYF
>few|TRBD1|TRBJ1-1|TRBV27
TGTGCCAGCAGTGCGAAGGGGGCGTCGCGCTCTGAAGCTTTCTTT
CASSAKGASRSEAFF
>.|TRBD1|TRBJ1-2|TRBV28
TGTGCCAGCAGTTTAGAGGGACAGCTGTATGGCTACACCTTC
CASSLEGQLYGYTF
>once|TRBD1|TRBJ1-5|TRBV5-8
TGTGCCAGCAGCTTGTCGACAGGGGGAACAGGGCAGCCCCAGCATTTT
CASSLSTGGTGQPQHF
>.|TRBD2|TRBJ2-3|TRBV5-4
TGTGCCAGCAGCACCCGTATAGCGGGGGGGCCTGGAGATACGCAGTATTTT
CASSTRIAGGPGDTQYF
>.|TRBD2|TRBJ2-1|TRBV5-1
TGCGCCAGCCGCCAGCGGGGGGGTTCTTCTTACAATGAGCAGTTCTTC
CASRQRGGSSYNEQFF
>.|TRBD1|TRBJ2-5|TRBV5-1
TGCGCCAGCAGCCGCCCGACAGGGGGTTACCAAGAGACCCAGTACTTC
CASSRPTGGYQETQYF
>.|TRBD1|TRBJ2-1|TRBV5-1
TGCGCCAGCAGCTCAAGCCGGGACAGGGGGTACAATGAGCAGTTCTTC
CASSSSRDRGYNEQFF
>.|TRBD1|TRBJ1-2|TRBV7-2
TGTGCCAGCAGCTTAGGGACAGGGGGCTATGGCTACACCTTC
CASSLGTGGYGYTF
>.|.|TRBJ2-3|TRBV14
TGTGCCAGCAGCCAATACCGGGGTTCGGGCACAGATACGCAGTATTTT
CASSQYRGSGTDTQYF
>once|.|TRBJ1-4|TRBV7-9
TGTGCCAGCAGCTTAGGTGGCAGGGTAGGGGAAAAACTGTTTTTT
CASSLGGRVGEKLFF
>.|TRBD1|TRBJ1-4|TRBV11-2
TGTGCCAGCAGCACCTATTCGACAGGGATAGAAAAACTGTTTTTT
CASSTYSTGIEKLFF
>.|TRBD2|TRBJ2-5|TRBV4-1
TGCGCCAGCAGCCAAAAGACTAGCGGAGAGACCCAGTACTTC
CASSQKTSGETQYF
>.|TRBD1|TRBJ2-7|TRBV5-4
TGTGCCAGCAGCCCAGGTAGGGGGCCCACCTACGAGCAGTACTTC
CASSPGRGPTYEQYF